The next 12 T cell receptor beta chains were all read from a single sample in a study of a mutant IDH1 vaccine in newly diagnosed glioma. Some clones are missing from TCRdb's copy, which holds only in-frame ones; the method was immunoSEQ multiplex PCR. The sample records tens of thousands of clones, approximately 78% being singletons. Their recognized antigens are unknown. Described time point: week 47, end of study. Vaccine doses each comprised 300 ug of mutant IDH1 20-mer peptide, with topical imiquimod. Sample: PBMCs, taken from a glioma patient whose treatment included an IDH1 peptide vaccine. These receptors all come from a man aged 35 to 55 with glioma.

This chain links TRBV9 with TRBJ2-1; TRBD2 might be the D (6 bases). The CDR3 covers 14 residues. Per germline, CDR1 SGDLS and CDR2 YYNGEE. V lost 0 bases and J lost 8, with 12 bases in between. The CDR3: CASSVVGSRDEQFF. CDR3 bases: TGTGCCAGCAGCGTAGTCGGGAGTAGGGATGAGCAGTTCTTC. Full variable domain (remainder filled in from reference TRBV9 and TRBJ2-1): DSGVTQTPKHLITATGQRVTLRCSPRSGDLSVYWYQQSLDQGLQFLIQYYNGEERAKGNILERFSAQQFPDLHSELNLSSLELGDSALYFCASSVVGSRDEQFFGPGTRLTVL.

This rearrangement joins TRBV13 to TRBJ2-4; 10 bases agree with TRBD1. The CDR3 sequence is 14 residues long. Losses at the gene ends were 7 bases for V and 7 bases for J; bases not matched to a gene: 7. Germline assignment: CDR1 PRHDT and CDR2 FYEKMQ (reference sequence). CDR3 loop: CASTPGTGVNIQYF. The CDR3 region has the DNA TGTGCCAGCACCCCCGGGACAGGGGTTAACATTCAGTACTTC.

This clone has only a few counts. The rearrangement uses TRBV4-2 and TRBJ1-1; TRBD1 agrees at 7 bases. Germline CDR1 reads LGHNA; CDR2 reads YNFKEQ. The V segment lost 3 bases and the J segment 5 bases; nucleotides outside the gene matches: 9. CDR3 length: 15 residues. The CDR3 region is CASSHEPGQRTEAFF. The CDR3 DNA reads TGTGCCAGCAGCCACGAACCGGGACAGCGTACTGAAGCTTTCTTT.

This clone has only one observation. As DNA, the CDR3 is TGTGCCAGCTCACCAGCGCAAGCTAGCACAGATACGCAGTATTTT. It translates to CASSPAQASTDTQYF. This chain uses TRBV18 with TRBJ2-3; D remains unclear. V lost 2 bases, J lost 0 bases, and 9 bases lay in between. Germline assignment: CDR1 KGHSH and CDR2 LQKENI. The CDR3 length is 15 residues.

V and J are TRBV10-1 and TRBJ2-7; no firm D call. Trimming cost V 7 bases and J 3 bases, with 7 bases left between them. The CDR3 length is 11 residues. The germline V gene encodes CDR1 WNHNN and CDR2 SYGVQD (reference sequence). The CDR3 sequence is CASMWGYEQYF. In DNA form, the CDR3 reads TGCGCCAGCATGTGGGGCTACGAGCAGTACTTC.

The gene calls are TRBV9 and TRBJ2-3; TRBD1 matches at 8 bases. Germline lookup yields CDR1 SGDLS and CDR2 YYNGEE. V trimming: 4 bases; J trimming: 6 bases; junction bases outside the gene matches: 13. This CDR3 spans 16 amino acids. The CDR3 protein is CASSTHQGAVTDTQYF. CDR3 bases: TGTGCCAGCAGCACCCACCAGGGGGCGGTAACGGATACGCAGTATTTT.

The chain's CDR3 is CASSPTSGPAGYGYTF. CDR3 nucleotide sequence: TGTGCCAGCTCACCAACTTCCGGACCGGCGGGGTATGGCTACACCTTC. The chain combines TRBV18 with TRBJ1-2; D uncertain. CDR3 length equals 16 residues. Germline values: CDR1 KGHSH, CDR2 LQKENI. Trimming pared 2 bases from V and 5 bases from J, leaving 18 bases between.

V usage is TRBV7-9 and J usage is TRBJ2-5, with D tentatively TRBD1 (5 bases). Germline V CDR1 and CDR2: SEHNR, FQNEAQ (reference sequence). The CDR3 has 13 amino acids. V gave up 6 bases and J gave up 4 bases, with 12 bases separating them. The CDR3 DNA is TGTGCCAGCAGACAGGTCGAAGGAGAGACCCAGTACTTC. It translates to CASRQVEGETQYF.

J is TRBJ1-5 and V is TRBV7-2; TRBD1 is a possible D gene (5 bases). The CDR3 is made up of 17 amino acids. CDR1 SGHTA and CDR2 FQGNSA come from the germline V gene. The germline V and J ends were trimmed by 7 bases and 1 base, with 20 bases remaining between them. In DNA form, the CDR3 reads TGTGCCAGCACCAAGGACACGTCAATTGGGAGCAATCAGCCCCAGCATTTT. Its translation: CASTKDTSIGSNQPQHF.

The J gene is TRBJ1-1, the V gene TRBV27; D perhaps matches TRBD1 (6 bases). This CDR3 has 13 residues. V shed 6 bases and J shed 4 bases, with 12 bases lying between them. From germline, CDR1 is MNHEY and CDR2 SMNVEV (reference sequence). The CDR3 region has the DNA TGTGCCAGCAGGCTCAGGGGCTCCACTGAAGCTTTCTTT. The encoded protein is CASRLRGSTEAFF.

The chain is built from TRBV4-2 and TRBJ2-7; D remains unclear. Germline V gene sequence: CDR1 LGHNA, CDR2 YNFKEQ. CDR3 length: 13 residues. V was pared by 1 base and J by 6 bases, with 10 bases between. The CDR3 nucleotides read TGTGCCAGCAGCCAAGTTACGACCCCCGAGCAGTACTTC. Its translation is CASSQVTTPEQYF.

V usage is TRBV30 and J usage is TRBJ2-1, with D possibly being TRBD2 (5 bases). CDR3 size: 12 residues. Germline-derived CDR1 and CDR2 are GTSNPN and SVGIG (reference sequence). V dropped 2 bases and J dropped 6 bases, with 8 bases sitting between them. The CDR3 sequence is CAWSPGSNEQFF. The CDR3 DNA follows: TGTGCCTGGAGTCCGGGATCCAATGAGCAGTTCTTC. Together with reference TRBV30 and TRBJ2-1, the CDR3 gives the full variable domain: SQTIHQWPATLVQPVGSPLSLECTVEGTSNPNLYWYRQAAGRGLQLLFYSVGIGQISSEVPQNLSASRPQDRQFILSSKKLLLSDSGFYLCAWSPGSNEQFFGPGTRLTVL.